Listed here is a single TCR beta chain. Only in-frame clones appear in the TCRdb table, and some are missing; sequencing was by immunoSEQ multiplex PCR. The sample holds tens of thousands of clones; 85% are singletons and the top ten take 5% to 6.5%. These data come from a study of control samples from healthy donors and cancer patients. The CDR3 spans 14 residues. Between the trimmed V and J ends, which lost 10 bases and 3 bases, there was a span of 17 bases. Germline V gene sequence: CDR1 SNHLY, CDR2 FYNNEI. Sequenced material: blood. This TCR derives from a man in his forties or fifties in good health. V usage is TRBV2 and J usage is TRBJ2-3; D not resolved. This chain's CDR3 is CATLRGAFTDTQYF. The CDR3 nucleotides are TGTGCCACCCTAAGAGGAGCGTTTACAGATACGCAGTATTTT.